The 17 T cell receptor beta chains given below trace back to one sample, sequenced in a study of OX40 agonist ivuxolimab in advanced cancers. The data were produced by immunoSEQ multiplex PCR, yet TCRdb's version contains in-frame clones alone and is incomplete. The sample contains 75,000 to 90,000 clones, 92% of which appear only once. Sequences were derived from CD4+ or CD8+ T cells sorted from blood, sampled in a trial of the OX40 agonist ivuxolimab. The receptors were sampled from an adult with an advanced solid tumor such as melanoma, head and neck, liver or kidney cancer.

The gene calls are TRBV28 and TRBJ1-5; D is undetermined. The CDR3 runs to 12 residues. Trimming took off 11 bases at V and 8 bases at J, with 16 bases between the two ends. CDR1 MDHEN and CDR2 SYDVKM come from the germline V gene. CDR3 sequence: CAYGAGIEPQHF. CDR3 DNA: TGTGCCTACGGTGCGGGGATTGAGCCCCAGCATTTT.

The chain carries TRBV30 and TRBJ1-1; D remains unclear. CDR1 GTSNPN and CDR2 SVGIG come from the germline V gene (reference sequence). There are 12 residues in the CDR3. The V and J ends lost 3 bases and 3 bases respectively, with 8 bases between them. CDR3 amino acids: CAWRSGHTEAFF. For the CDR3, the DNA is TGTGCCTGGAGAAGCGGGCACACTGAAGCTTTCTTT.

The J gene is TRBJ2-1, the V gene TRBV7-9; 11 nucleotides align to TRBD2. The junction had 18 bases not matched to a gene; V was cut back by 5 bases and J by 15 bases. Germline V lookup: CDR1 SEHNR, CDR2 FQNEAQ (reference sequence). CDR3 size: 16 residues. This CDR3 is CASSRRGLAEGTSPFF. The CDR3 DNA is TGTGCCAGCAGCAGAAGGGGACTAGCGGAGGGAACTAGTCCGTTCTTC.

DNA of the CDR3: TGTGCCAGCAGAATTGTCCCGGGACTAGCGGGGCTACGAATCCATGAGCAGTTCTTC. Protein sequence: CASRIVPGLAGLRIHEQFF. The chain is built from TRBV2 and TRBJ2-1; 13 bases fit TRBD2. Per the germline V gene, CDR1 is SNHLY and CDR2 is FYNNEI. V was pared by 6 bases and J by 8 bases, with 19 bases of the junction left unmatched. This CDR3 comprises 19 residues.

CDR3 sequence: CASSSLGTGELFF. Written as DNA, the CDR3 is TGTGCCAGCAGCTCCCTAGGGACCGGGGAGCTGTTTTTT. The chain joins TRBV11-3 to TRBJ2-2, with unresolved D. The CDR3 covers 13 residues. V lost 4 bases and J 5 bases, leaving 8 bases between the germline ends. Germline loops: CDR1 SGHNT, CDR2 YENEEA. The complete variable domain, with remaining parts taken from reference TRBV11-3 and TRBJ2-2, reads EAGVVQSPRYKIIEKKQPVAFWCNPISGHNTLYWYLQNLGQGPELLIRYENEEAVDDSQLPKDRFSAERLKGVDSTLKIQPAELGDSAVYLCASSSLGTGELFFGEGSRLTVL.

CDR3 protein: CASSLGHGVDTQYF. The CDR3 coding sequence is TGCGCCAGCAGCCTAGGACACGGGGTGGATACGCAGTATTTT. The chain combines TRBV5-1 with TRBJ2-3, with D perhaps TRBD1 or TRBD2 (5 bases each). CDR1 is SGHRS and CDR2 is YFSETQ in the germline V gene. V was clipped by 4 bases and J by 6 bases, with 15 bases between them. The CDR3 totals 14 residues.

The CDR3: CASSSGANTEAFF. CDR3 bases: TGCGCCAGCAGTTCCGGGGCAAACACTGAAGCTTTCTTT. V is TRBV10-2 and J is TRBJ1-1; D is perhaps TRBD1 (5 bases). Trimming cost V 5 bases and J 2 bases, with 9 bases left between them. CDR1 WSHSY and CDR2 SAAADI come from the germline V gene. This CDR3 region has 13 residues.

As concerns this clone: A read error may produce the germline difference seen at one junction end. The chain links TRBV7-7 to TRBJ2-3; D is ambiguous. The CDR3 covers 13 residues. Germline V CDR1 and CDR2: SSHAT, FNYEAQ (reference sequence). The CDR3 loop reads CASSLVEGDTQYF. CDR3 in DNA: TGTGCTAGCAGCTTAGTGGAAGGAGATACGCAGTATTTT.

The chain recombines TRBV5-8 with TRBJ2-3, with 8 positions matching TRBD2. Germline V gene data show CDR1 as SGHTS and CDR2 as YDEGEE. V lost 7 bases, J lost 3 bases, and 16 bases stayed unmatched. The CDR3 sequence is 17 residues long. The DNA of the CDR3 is TGTGCCAGCCCAAATGGAGCGGGAGTGTTTTCAACAGATACGCAGTATTTT. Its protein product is CASPNGAGVFSTDTQYF.

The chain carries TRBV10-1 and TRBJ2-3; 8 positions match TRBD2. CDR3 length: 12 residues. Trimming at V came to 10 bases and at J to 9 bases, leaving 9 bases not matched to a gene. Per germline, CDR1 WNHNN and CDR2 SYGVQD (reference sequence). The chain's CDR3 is CATSGPLGTQYF. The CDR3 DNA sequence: TGCGCCACTAGCGGGCCCCTAGGCACGCAGTATTTT.

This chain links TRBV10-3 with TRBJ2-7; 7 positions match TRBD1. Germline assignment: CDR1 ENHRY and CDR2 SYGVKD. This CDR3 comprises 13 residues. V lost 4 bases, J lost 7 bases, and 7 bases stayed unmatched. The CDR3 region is CAISVDRDREQYF. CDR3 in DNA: TGTGCCATCAGTGTTGACAGGGATCGTGAGCAGTACTTC.

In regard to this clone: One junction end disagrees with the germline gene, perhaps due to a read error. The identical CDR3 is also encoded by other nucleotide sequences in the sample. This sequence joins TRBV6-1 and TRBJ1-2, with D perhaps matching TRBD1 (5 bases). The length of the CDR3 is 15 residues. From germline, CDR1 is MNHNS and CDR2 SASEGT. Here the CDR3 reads CASSEFGGTNYGYTF. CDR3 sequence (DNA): TGTGCCAGCAGTGAATTCGGGGGGACTAACTATGGCTACACTTTC.

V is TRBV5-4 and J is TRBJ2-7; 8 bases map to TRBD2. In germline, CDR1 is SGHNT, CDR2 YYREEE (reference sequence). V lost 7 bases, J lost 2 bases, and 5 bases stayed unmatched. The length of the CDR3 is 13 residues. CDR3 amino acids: CASGERGPYEQYF. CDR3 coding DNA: TGTGCCAGCGGCGAGCGGGGGCCCTACGAGCAGTACTTC. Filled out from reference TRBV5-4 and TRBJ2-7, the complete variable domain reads ETGVTQSPTHLIKTRGQQVTLRCSSQSGHNTVSWYQQALGQGPQFIFQYYREEENGRGNFPPRFSGLQFPNYSSELNVNALELDDSALYLCASGERGPYEQYFGPGTRLTVT.

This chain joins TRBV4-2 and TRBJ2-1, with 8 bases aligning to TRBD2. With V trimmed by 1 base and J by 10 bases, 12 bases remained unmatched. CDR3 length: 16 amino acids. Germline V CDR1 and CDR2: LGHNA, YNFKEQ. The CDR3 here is CASSQVSAGALREQFF. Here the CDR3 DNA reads TGTGCCAGCAGCCAAGTCTCAGCGGGAGCGCTTAGGGAGCAGTTCTTC.

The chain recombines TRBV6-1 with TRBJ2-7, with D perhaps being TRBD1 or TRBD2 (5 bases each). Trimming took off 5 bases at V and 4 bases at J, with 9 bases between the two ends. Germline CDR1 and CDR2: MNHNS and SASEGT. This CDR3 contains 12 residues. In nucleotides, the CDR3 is TGTGCCAGCAGTTATTGGGGGTACGAGCAGTACTTC. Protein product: CASSYWGYEQYF.

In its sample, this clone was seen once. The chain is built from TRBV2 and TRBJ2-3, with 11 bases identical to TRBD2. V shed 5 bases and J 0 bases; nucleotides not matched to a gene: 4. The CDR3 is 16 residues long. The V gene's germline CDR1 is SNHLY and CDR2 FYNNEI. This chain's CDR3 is CASSSSGRPSTDTQYF. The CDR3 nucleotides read TGTGCCAGCAGTTCTAGCGGGAGGCCGAGCACAGATACGCAGTATTTT. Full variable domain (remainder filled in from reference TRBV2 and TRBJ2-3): EPEVTQTPSHQVTQMGQEVILRCVPISNHLYFYWYRQILGQKVEFLVSFYNNEISEKSEIFDDQFSVERPDGSNFTLKIRSTKLEDSAMYFCASSSSGRPSTDTQYFGPGTRLTVL.

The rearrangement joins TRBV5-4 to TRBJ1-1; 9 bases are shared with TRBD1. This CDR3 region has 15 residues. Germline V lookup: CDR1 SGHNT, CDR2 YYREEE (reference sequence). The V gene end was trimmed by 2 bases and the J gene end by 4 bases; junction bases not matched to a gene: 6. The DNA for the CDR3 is TGTGCCAGCAGCTTTCCGGGACAGGGTATCACTGAAGCTTTCTTT. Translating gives CASSFPGQGITEAFF.